The entry below gives a single T cell receptor beta chain sequence along with its context. The data were produced by immunoSEQ multiplex PCR, yet TCRdb's version contains in-frame clones alone and is incomplete. This repertoire shows 20,000 or so clones, about 88% found once; its top ten account for about 10%. The CDR3 spans 16 residues. Trimming shortened V by 5 bases and J by 0 bases, and 15 bases separated the two germline ends. Germline-derived CDR1 and CDR2 are SEHNR and FQNEAQ (reference sequence). The data derive from a study of control samples from healthy donors and cancer patients. The receptor comes from a woman aged 60-75 years with head and neck cancer. This chain joins TRBV7-9 and TRBJ2-3, with D possibly being TRBD1 or TRBD2 (6 bases each). Material for sequencing was PBMCs. The CDR3 bases are TGTGCCAGCAGCCGACAGGACGGGGGCAGCACAGATACGCAGTATTTT. Residues: CASSRQDGGSTDTQYF.